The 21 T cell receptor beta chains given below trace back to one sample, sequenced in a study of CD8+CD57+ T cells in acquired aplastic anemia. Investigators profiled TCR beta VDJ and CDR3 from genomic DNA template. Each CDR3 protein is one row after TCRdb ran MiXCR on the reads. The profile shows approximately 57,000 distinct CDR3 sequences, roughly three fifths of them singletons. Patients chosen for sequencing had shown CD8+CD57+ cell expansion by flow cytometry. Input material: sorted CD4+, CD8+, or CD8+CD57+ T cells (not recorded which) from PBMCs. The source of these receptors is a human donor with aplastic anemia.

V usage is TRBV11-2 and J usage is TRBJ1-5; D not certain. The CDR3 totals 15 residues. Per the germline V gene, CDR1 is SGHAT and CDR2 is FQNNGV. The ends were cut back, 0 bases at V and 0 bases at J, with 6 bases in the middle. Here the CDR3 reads CASSLDSNSNQPQHF. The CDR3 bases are TGTGCCAGCAGCTTAGACAGCAATAGCAATCAGCCCCAGCATTTT.

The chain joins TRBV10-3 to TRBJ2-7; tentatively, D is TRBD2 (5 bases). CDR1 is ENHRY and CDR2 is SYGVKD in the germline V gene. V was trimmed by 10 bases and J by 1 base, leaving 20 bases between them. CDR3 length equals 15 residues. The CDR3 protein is CASGPELGMSYEQYF. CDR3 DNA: TGTGCCAGCGGCCCGGAACTAGGAATGTCCTACGAGCAGTACTTC.

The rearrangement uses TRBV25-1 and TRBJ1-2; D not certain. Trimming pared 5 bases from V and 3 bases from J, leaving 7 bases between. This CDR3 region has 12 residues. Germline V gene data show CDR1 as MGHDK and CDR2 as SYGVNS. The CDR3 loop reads CASSQYDYGYTF. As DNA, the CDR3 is TGTGCCAGCAGTCAGTATGACTATGGCTACACCTTC.

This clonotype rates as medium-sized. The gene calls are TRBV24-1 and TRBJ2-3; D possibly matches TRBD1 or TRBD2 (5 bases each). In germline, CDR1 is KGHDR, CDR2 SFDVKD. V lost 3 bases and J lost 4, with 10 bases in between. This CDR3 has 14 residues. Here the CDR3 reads CATSDGGRSDTQYF. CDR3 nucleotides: TGTGCCACCAGTGATGGGGGACGGTCAGATACGCAGTATTTT.

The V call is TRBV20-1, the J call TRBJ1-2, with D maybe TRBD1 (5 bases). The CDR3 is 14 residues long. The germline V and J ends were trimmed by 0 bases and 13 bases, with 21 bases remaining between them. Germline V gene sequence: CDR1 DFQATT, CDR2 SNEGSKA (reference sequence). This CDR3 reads CSARDRQGTMIGTF. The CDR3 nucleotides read TGCAGTGCTAGAGATAGGCAGGGTACTATGATTGGCACCTTC.

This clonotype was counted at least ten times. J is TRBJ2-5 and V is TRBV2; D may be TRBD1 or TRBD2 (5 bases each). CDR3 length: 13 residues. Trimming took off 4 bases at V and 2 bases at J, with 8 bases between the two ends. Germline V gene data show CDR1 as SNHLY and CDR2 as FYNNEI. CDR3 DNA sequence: TGTGCCAGCAGTGGGGGACCTCAAGAGACCCAGTACTTC. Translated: CASSGGPQETQYF.

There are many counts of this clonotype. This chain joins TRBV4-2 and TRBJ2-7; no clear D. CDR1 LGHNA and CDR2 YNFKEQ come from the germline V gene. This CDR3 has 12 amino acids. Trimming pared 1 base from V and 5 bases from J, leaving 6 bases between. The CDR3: CASSQGTDEQYF. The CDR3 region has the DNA TGTGCCAGCAGCCAAGGTACCGACGAGCAGTACTTC.

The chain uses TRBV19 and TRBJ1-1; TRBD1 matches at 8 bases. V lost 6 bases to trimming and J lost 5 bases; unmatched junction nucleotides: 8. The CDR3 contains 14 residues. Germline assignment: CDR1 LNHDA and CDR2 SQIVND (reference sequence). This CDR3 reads CASRPGQALTEAFF. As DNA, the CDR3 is TGTGCCAGTAGGCCGGGACAGGCCCTTACTGAAGCTTTCTTT. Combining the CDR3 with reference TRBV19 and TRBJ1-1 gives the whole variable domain DGGITQSPKYLFRKEGQNVTLSCEQNLNHDAMYWYRQDPGQGLRLIYYSQIVNDFQKGDIAEGYSVSREKKESFPLTVTSAQKNPTAFYLCASRPGQALTEAFFGQGTRLTVV.

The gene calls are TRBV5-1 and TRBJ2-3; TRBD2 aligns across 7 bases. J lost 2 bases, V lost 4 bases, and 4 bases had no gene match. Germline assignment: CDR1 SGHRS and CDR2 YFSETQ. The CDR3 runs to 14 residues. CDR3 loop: CASSQLAHTDTQYF. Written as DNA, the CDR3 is TGCGCCAGCAGCCAACTAGCGCACACAGATACGCAGTATTTT. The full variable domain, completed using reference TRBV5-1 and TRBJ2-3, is KAGVTQTPRYLIKTRGQQVTLSCSPISGHRSVSWYQQTPGQGLQFLFEYFSETQRNKGNFPGRFSGRQFSNSRSEMNVSTLELGDSALYLCASSQLAHTDTQYFGPGTRLTVL.

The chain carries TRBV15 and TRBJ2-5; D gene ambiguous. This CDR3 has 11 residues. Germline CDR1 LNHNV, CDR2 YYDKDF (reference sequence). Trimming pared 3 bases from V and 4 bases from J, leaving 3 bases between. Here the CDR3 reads CATSSLETQYF. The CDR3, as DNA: TGTGCCACCAGCAGCCTAGAGACCCAGTACTTC.

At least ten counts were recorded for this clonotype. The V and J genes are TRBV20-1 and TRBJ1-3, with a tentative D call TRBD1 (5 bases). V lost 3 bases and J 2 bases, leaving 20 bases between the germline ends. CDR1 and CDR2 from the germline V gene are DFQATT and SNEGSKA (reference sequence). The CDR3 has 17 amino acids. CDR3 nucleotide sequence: TGCAGTGCTAGGGGGCAGGGCTCAAGAGAGACTGGAAACACCATATATTTT. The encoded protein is CSARGQGSRETGNTIYF.

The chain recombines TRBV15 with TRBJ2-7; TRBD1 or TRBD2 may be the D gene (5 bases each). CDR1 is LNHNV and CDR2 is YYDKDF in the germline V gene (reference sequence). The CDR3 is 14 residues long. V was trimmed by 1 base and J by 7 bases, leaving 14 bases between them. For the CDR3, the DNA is TGTGCCACCAGCAGAGGGGACCCCCTCGGGGAGCAGTACTTC. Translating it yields CATSRGDPLGEQYF. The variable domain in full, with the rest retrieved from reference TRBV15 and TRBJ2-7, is DAMVIQNPRYQVTQFGKPVTLSCSQTLNHNVMYWYQQKSSQAPKLLFHYYDKDFNNEADTPDNFQSRRPNTSFCFLDIRSPGLGDTAMYLCATSRGDPLGEQYFGPGTRLTVT.

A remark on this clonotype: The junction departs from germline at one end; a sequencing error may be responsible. CDR3 bases: TGTGCCATCAGAGAGTTCGGGGGGGCCGTTTACAATGAGCAGTTCTTC. As protein: CAIREFGGAVYNEQFF. V usage is TRBV10-3 and J usage is TRBJ2-1, with 8 bases aligning to TRBD2. CDR1 and CDR2 (germline): ENHRY, SYGVKD. This CDR3 spans 16 amino acids.

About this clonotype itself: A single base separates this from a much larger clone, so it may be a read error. The CDR3 region has the DNA TGTGCCAGCAGTGAAGCAGCCAGCCATGGCTACACCTTC. Amino acids: CASSEAASHGYTF. This chain uses TRBV6-1 with TRBJ1-2; D ambiguous. There are 13 residues in the CDR3. Germline values: CDR1 MNHNS, CDR2 SASEGT. V was clipped by 0 bases and J by 6 bases, with 8 bases between them.

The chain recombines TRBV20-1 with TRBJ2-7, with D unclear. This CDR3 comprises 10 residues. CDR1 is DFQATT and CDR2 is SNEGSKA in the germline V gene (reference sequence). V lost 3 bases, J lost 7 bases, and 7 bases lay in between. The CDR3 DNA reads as TGCAGTGCTAGTTTAGAGGAGCAGTACTTC. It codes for CSASLEEQYF.

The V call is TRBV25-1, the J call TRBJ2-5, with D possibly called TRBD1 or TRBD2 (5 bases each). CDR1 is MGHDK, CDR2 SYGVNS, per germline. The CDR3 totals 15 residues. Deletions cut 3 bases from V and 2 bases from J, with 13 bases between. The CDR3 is CASSDHGTSQETQYF. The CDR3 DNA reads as TGTGCCAGCAGTGATCACGGGACGTCACAAGAGACCCAGTACTTC. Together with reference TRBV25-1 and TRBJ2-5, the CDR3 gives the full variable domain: EADIYQTPRYLVIGTGKKITLECSQTMGHDKMYWYQQDPGMELHLIHYSYGVNSTEKGDLSSESTVSRIRTEHFPLTLESARPSHTSQYLCASSDHGTSQETQYFGPGTRLLVL.

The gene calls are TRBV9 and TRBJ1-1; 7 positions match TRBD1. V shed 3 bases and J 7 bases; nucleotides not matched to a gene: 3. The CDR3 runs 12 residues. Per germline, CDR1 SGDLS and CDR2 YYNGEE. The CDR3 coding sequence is TGTGCCAGCAGCGCCCGGGACAGTGAAGCTTTCTTT. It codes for CASSARDSEAFF.

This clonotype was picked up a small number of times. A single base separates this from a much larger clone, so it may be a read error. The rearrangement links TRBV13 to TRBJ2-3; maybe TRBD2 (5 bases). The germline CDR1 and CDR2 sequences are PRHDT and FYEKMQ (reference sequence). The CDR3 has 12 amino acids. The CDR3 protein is CASSAAGDTQCF. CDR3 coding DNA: TGTGCCAGCAGCGCTGCGGGTGATACGCAGTGTTTT.

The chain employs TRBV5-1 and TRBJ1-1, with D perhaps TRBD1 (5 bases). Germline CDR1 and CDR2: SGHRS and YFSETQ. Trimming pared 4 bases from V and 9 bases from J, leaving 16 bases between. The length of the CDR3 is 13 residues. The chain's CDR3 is CASSPGAAEKAFF. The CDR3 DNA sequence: TGCGCCAGCAGCCCCGGGGCGGCAGAAAAAGCTTTCTTT.

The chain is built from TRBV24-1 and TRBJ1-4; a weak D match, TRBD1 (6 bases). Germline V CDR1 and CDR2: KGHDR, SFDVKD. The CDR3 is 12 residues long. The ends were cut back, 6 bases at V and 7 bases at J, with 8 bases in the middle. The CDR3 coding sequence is TGTGCCACCAGTTCGACAGGTGAAAAACTGTTTTTT. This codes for CATSSTGEKLFF.

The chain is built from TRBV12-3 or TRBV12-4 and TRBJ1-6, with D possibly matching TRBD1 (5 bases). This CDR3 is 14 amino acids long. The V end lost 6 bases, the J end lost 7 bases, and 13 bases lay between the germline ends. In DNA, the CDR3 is TGTGCCAGCAGCCTAGCGGCAGGGAATTCACCCCTCCACTTT. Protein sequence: CASSLAAGNSPLHF.